This T cell receptor (beta chain) was sequenced for a study of early T cells in non-severe SARS-CoV-2 infection. Study context: Chains were not paired, and sequencing was done on bulk RNA from unsorted whole blood. General observations from the study: VDJdb matching, biased toward anti-spike CD8 responses, missed private and CD4 specificities.

V lost 2 bases, J lost 4 bases, and 7 bases lay in between. Germline V gives CDR1 SNHLY, CDR2 FYNNEI. The CDR3 covers 13 residues. As part of library construction, unique molecular identifiers were attached to individual cDNA molecules. In TCRdb, the 5' RACE reads were re-called with MiXCR into one record per CDR3 protein. The repertoire holds fewer than 35,000 distinct CDR3 sequences, roughly 9.2% seen once, with over 10% in the top ten. This clonotype has at least ten counts. What it binds is not known. The gene calls are TRBV2 and TRBJ2-3; D is possibly TRBD2 (5 bases). The sample comprised whole blood. This clonotype originated in an adult who was a healthcare worker with PCR-confirmed SARS-CoV-2 infection or an uninfected control (not recorded which). CDR3 nucleotide sequence: TGTGCCAGCAGTGAAATTAGCGCAGATACGCAGTATTTT. This sequence encodes CASSEISADTQYF.